This TCR beta chain is from a study of blood T cell repertoires in COVID-19. The V gene end was trimmed by 4 bases and the J gene end by 5 bases; junction bases not matched to a gene: 5. This CDR3 region has 15 residues. Germline loops: CDR1 SEHNR, CDR2 FQNEAQ (reference sequence). The protocol was immunoSEQ multiplex PCR, while the TCRdb copy is restricted to in-frame clones and leaves out a portion. The sample gives 70,000 to 80,000 clones, more than 65% of which show up once; roughly 11% is in the top ten. The receptor comes from a man between 45 and 60 years old with acute or convalescent COVID-19. Sequenced sample: peripheral blood. The chain recombines TRBV7-9 with TRBJ2-5; 12 bases line up with TRBD1. The CDR3 sequence: CASSWGTGGLETQYF. CDR3 DNA: TGTGCCAGCAGCTGGGGGACAGGGGGCCTGGAGACCCAGTACTTC.